This T cell receptor beta chain was recovered during a study of blood T cell repertoires in COVID-19. The overall study: T cells, B-cell-depleted T cells, or PBMCs supplied cDNA or gDNA.

Living in 20 to 30 US areas, the participants were between roughly 18 and 90 years of age. Cohort allocation depended upon clinical history that participants reported. Authors' processing steps: The authors estimated nucleated cell counts from reference gene primer amplification. Clones were read by immunoSEQ multiplex PCR, and TCRdb kept only the in-frame ones, dropping some. D and trimming were read from the DNA, whereas the V and J calls and clone size are those reported in that table. The sample lists approximately 300,000 clones; around 90% were seen once. The V and J ends lost 0 bases and 2 bases respectively, with 8 bases between them. Germline V gene data show CDR1 as GTSNPN and CDR2 as SVGIG (reference sequence). The CDR3 totals 13 residues.

Specimen: PBMCs or T cells enriched from blood (not recorded which). This receptor was taken from a man aged 55 to 70 who had recovered from COVID-19. The rearrangement joins TRBV30 to TRBJ2-7; maybe TRBD1 (5 bases). CDR3 in amino acids: CAWSVGVTYEQYF. In DNA, the CDR3 is TGTGCCTGGAGTGTAGGGGTTACCTACGAGCAGTACTTC.